Listed here are 27 T cell receptor beta chains from one sample, sequenced in a study of T cell responses to AZD1222 COVID-19 vaccine. The data were produced by immunoSEQ multiplex PCR, yet TCRdb's version contains in-frame clones alone and is incomplete. The sample carries some 120,000 clones, over 75% recorded once. The sequencing here drew on peripheral blood, taken 28 days after the second AZD1222 dose. Receptor source: an adult who received the AZD1222 COVID-19 vaccine.

The V call is TRBV11-3, the J call TRBJ1-1; no clear D. Per germline, CDR1 SGHNT and CDR2 YENEEA. This CDR3 region has 11 residues. The V end was cut by 0 bases, the J end by 8 bases, with 4 bases between. CDR3 in DNA: TGTGCCAGCAGCTTAGAGGGCGAAGCTTTCTTT. It specifies CASSLEGEAFF. The full variable domain, its missing parts supplied by reference TRBV11-3 and TRBJ1-1, is EAGVVQSPRYKIIEKKQPVAFWCNPISGHNTLYWYLQNLGQGPELLIRYENEEAVDDSQLPKDRFSAERLKGVDSTLKIQPAELGDSAVYLCASSLEGEAFFGQGTRLTVV.

The chain uses TRBV3-1 (or the pseudogene TRBV3-2) and TRBJ2-5; D gene ambiguous. Germline V gives CDR1 LGHDT, CDR2 YNNKEL (reference sequence). Trimming removed 2 bases from V and 2 bases from J, with 9 bases in between. CDR3 size: 14 residues. The CDR3 protein is CASSQKTGQETQYF. The CDR3 DNA reads TGTGCCAGCAGCCAAAAGACCGGACAAGAGACCCAGTACTTC.

The V call is TRBV7-2, the J call TRBJ1-4; 8 bases are a match to TRBD1. The J segment lost 2 bases and the V segment lost 4 bases, leaving 6 bases of the junction unmatched. CDR1 is SGHTA, CDR2 FQGNSA, per germline. This CDR3 is built from 16 residues. The CDR3: CASSSAGGQTNEKLFF. Here the CDR3 DNA reads TGTGCCAGCAGCTCCGCAGGGGGCCAGACTAATGAAAAACTGTTTTTT.

The chain joins TRBV6-4 to TRBJ2-1; no firm D call. The V gene lost 5 bases and the J gene lost 0 bases, with 11 bases spanning the gap. The CDR3 is 15 residues long. Looked up from germline, CDR1 is MRHNA and CDR2 is SNTAGT. CDR3 coding DNA: TGTGCCAGCAGTTCTGACGCGAGCTCCTACAATGAGCAGTTCTTC. Translated, it gives CASSSDASSYNEQFF.

The chain has TRBV19 and TRBJ1-2; possible D gene TRBD1, 6 bases. The ends were cut back, 7 bases at V and 1 base at J, with 25 bases in the middle. The germline V gene has CDR1 LNHDA and CDR2 SQIVND (reference sequence). This CDR3 spans 18 amino acids. The CDR3 coding sequence is TGTGCCAGTACCCCCCAAGGGTCGGGGGGCGCCTATAACTATGGCTACACCTTC. It yields the protein CASTPQGSGGAYNYGYTF.

The chain has TRBV27 and TRBJ1-6, with 7 bases fitting TRBD1. This CDR3 has 15 amino acids. Germline V gene lookup returns CDR1 MNHEY and CDR2 SMNVEV (reference sequence). V trimming: 5 bases; J trimming: 7 bases; junction bases outside the gene matches: 8. Here the CDR3 reads CASSPVDRENSPLHF. DNA of the CDR3: TGTGCCAGCAGTCCCGTAGACAGGGAAAATTCACCCCTCCACTTT.

The V gene is TRBV9, the J gene TRBJ2-3, with a weak D call TRBD2 (6 bases). Trimming removed 4 bases at V and 5 bases at J, with 20 bases between. This CDR3 is 16 amino acids long. Germline CDR1 SGDLS, CDR2 YYNGEE. The CDR3 bases are TGTGCCAGCAGCTTCCGCGGGGTTCACGGTGGAGATACGCAGTATTTT. Protein: CASSFRGVHGGDTQYF.

The rearrangement uses TRBV11-3 and TRBJ2-1, with 9 nucleotides matching TRBD1. Losses at the gene ends were 1 base for V and 7 bases for J; bases not matched to a gene: 5. The CDR3 length is 15 residues. Germline V gene data show CDR1 as SGHNT and CDR2 as YENEEA. The CDR3 loop is CASSLVGTGMNEQFF. In DNA, the CDR3 is TGTGCCAGCAGCTTAGTTGGGACAGGGATGAATGAGCAGTTCTTC.

This rearrangement joins TRBV27 to TRBJ1-2; unclear D gene. V lost 5 bases to trimming and J lost 0 bases, with 13 bases between them. The CDR3 consists of 15 residues. Germline-derived CDR1 and CDR2 are MNHEY and SMNVEV (reference sequence). CDR3 sequence reads: CASSPARTANYGYTF. The CDR3 nucleotides are TGTGCCAGCAGTCCCGCTCGGACGGCTAACTATGGCTACACCTTC.

The rearrangement joins TRBV5-4 to TRBJ2-3; D possibly corresponds to TRBD2 (6 bases). Germline V lookup: CDR1 SGHNT, CDR2 YYREEE (reference sequence). Deletions cut 4 bases from V and 2 bases from J, with 11 bases between. This CDR3 comprises 14 residues. DNA of the CDR3: TGTGCCAGCAGCGGGGCGGGGACCACAGATACGCAGTATTTT. Translated: CASSGAGTTDTQYF.

This chain links TRBV2 with TRBJ1-4; no reliable D call. The germline V gene has CDR1 SNHLY and CDR2 FYNNEI. V lost 5 bases and J 6 bases, leaving 4 bases between the germline ends. The length of the CDR3 is 11 residues. This CDR3 reads CASSFYEKLFF. In DNA, the CDR3 is TGTGCCAGCAGTTTCTATGAAAAACTGTTTTTT. Full variable domain (rest looked up from reference TRBV2 and TRBJ1-4): EPEVTQTPSHQVTQMGQEVILRCVPISNHLYFYWYRQILGQKVEFLVSFYNNEISEKSEIFDDQFSVERPDGSNFTLKIRSTKLEDSAMYFCASSFYEKLFFGSGTQLSVL.

The chain links TRBV4-1 to TRBJ1-1, with a possible D match to TRBD1 (5 bases). This CDR3 contains 17 residues. The V gene's germline CDR1 is MGHRA and CDR2 YSYEKL. The germline V and J ends were trimmed by 1 base and 3 bases, with 18 bases remaining between them. The DNA of the CDR3 is TGCGCCAGCAGCCAAGGCTATTCAGGGATTGTGGACACTGAAGCTTTCTTT. Translation: CASSQGYSGIVDTEAFF.

The chain joins TRBV14 to TRBJ1-2; D is unresolved. Germline values: CDR1 SGHDN, CDR2 FVKESK. The CDR3 runs 15 residues. Trimming stripped 0 bases from V and 4 bases from J, with 12 bases between. The DNA of the CDR3 is TGTGCCAGCAGCCAAGATTTGAGCTTCGGCTATGGCTACACCTTC. Protein product: CASSQDLSFGYGYTF.

The chain has TRBV28 and TRBJ2-3; unclear D gene. Germline lookup yields CDR1 MDHEN and CDR2 SYDVKM. The germline V and J ends were trimmed by 6 bases and 2 bases, with 15 bases remaining between them. The CDR3 loop spans 15 amino acids. CDR3 in DNA: TGTGCCAGCAGCCCGCCCGGGCTCAACACAGATACGCAGTATTTT. Its protein product is CASSPPGLNTDTQYF.

This clone was recorded once. The V and J genes are TRBV9 and TRBJ2-1; D unresolved. The CDR3 totals 12 residues. V gave up 4 bases and J gave up 9 bases, with 11 bases separating them. Germline V gene sequence: CDR1 SGDLS, CDR2 YYNGEE. CDR3 residues: CASSPQVGEQFF. The CDR3 region has the DNA TGTGCCAGCAGCCCCCAGGTCGGTGAGCAGTTCTTC.

This chain links TRBV12-3 or TRBV12-4 with TRBJ1-2; a weak D match, TRBD1 (6 bases). The V end was cut by 7 bases, the J end by 6 bases, with 15 bases between. The CDR3 sequence is 13 residues long. Written as DNA, the CDR3 is TGTGCCAGCACCCCATCCAGGGGACATGGCTACACCTTC. Its protein product is CASTPSRGHGYTF.

The CDR3 loop reads CATSFSYEQFF. The CDR3, as DNA: TGTGCCACCAGTTTCTCATATGAGCAGTTCTTC. The J gene is TRBJ2-1, the V gene TRBV24-1; D call uncertain. The germline V and J ends were trimmed by 6 bases and 8 bases, with 7 bases remaining between them. The CDR3 is made up of 11 amino acids. The germline gives CDR1 KGHDR, CDR2 SFDVKD.

V is TRBV6-5 and J is TRBJ2-7, with D tentatively TRBD2 (7 bases). In germline, CDR1 is MNHEY, CDR2 SVGAGI. The CDR3 is 15 residues long. V was clipped by 5 bases and J by 1 base, with 15 bases between them. The CDR3 DNA follows: TGTGCCAGCAGTCGCGGCGGGGGCCAATCCTACGAGCAGTACTTC. Protein: CASSRGGGQSYEQYF.

The chain carries TRBV6-5 and TRBJ1-4; TRBD1 might be the D (6 bases). Trimming left V 0 bases short and J 7 bases short, with 9 bases between. CDR1 and CDR2 (germline): MNHEY, SVGAGI. This CDR3 comprises 14 residues. The CDR3, as DNA: TGTGCCAGCAGTTACTCGAGGGGGGGTGAAAAACTGTTTTTT. This gives the protein CASSYSRGGEKLFF.

The chain links TRBV5-8 to TRBJ1-3; D perhaps matches TRBD1 (5 bases). This CDR3 comprises 14 residues. Per the germline V gene, CDR1 is SGHTS and CDR2 is YDEGEE. Trimming took off 6 bases at V and 3 bases at J, with 13 bases between the two ends. The chain's CDR3 is CASNTGTYGNTIYF. CDR3 DNA: TGTGCCAGCAATACCGGGACGTATGGAAACACCATATATTTT.

The rearrangement uses TRBV5-1 and TRBJ2-5; D is possibly TRBD2 (6 bases). Trimming cost V 0 bases and J 5 bases, with 17 bases left between them. The CDR3 has 16 residues. Germline V lookup: CDR1 SGHRS, CDR2 YFSETQ. The CDR3 protein is CASSLAGGSRGETQYF. The DNA of the CDR3 is TGCGCCAGCAGCTTGGCCGGCGGCAGCCGGGGGGAGACCCAGTACTTC.

This clone has just one count. The rearrangement joins TRBV28 to TRBJ2-2, with a possible D match to TRBD2 (5 bases). Germline values: CDR1 MDHEN, CDR2 SYDVKM. The CDR3 totals 14 residues. The CDR3 DNA reads TGTGCTACCAACGGAGGAGTACCAGCCGGGGAGCTGTTTTTT. This gives the protein CATNGGVPAGELFF.

The rearrangement uses TRBV2 and TRBJ2-1; the D is unclear. Trimming shortened V by 7 bases and J by 8 bases, and 9 bases separated the two germline ends. The CDR3 has 11 residues. Germline CDR1 is SNHLY and CDR2 is FYNNEI. CDR3 sequence: CASIYSDEQFF. Written as DNA, the CDR3 is TGTGCCAGCATTTACAGTGATGAGCAGTTCTTC.

The chain combines TRBV19 with TRBJ2-7; the D gene is possibly TRBD1 (6 bases). Trimming took off 2 bases at V and 4 bases at J, with 9 bases between the two ends. The CDR3 totals 13 residues. Germline-derived CDR1 and CDR2 are LNHDA and SQIVND (reference sequence). The CDR3 protein is CASSILGAYEQYF. Written as DNA, the CDR3 is TGTGCCAGTAGTATACTGGGGGCTTACGAGCAGTACTTC.

V is TRBV10-3 and J is TRBJ2-6; no clear D gene. Germline V gene lookup returns CDR1 ENHRY and CDR2 SYGVKD. The germline V and J ends were trimmed by 2 bases and 0 bases, with 2 bases remaining between them. This CDR3 region has 14 residues. DNA for the CDR3: TGTGCCATCAGTGAGGGCTCTGGGGCCAACGTCCTGACTTTC. This translates into CAISEGSGANVLTF.

The J gene is TRBJ2-7, the V gene TRBV11-2; 9 positions match TRBD2. CDR1 and CDR2 from the germline V gene are SGHAT and FQNNGV. The J segment lost 7 bases and the V segment lost 0 bases, leaving 16 bases of the junction unmatched. The CDR3 length is 18 residues. CDR3 coding DNA: TGTGCCAGCAGCTTAGATCGCGGCGGGAGGGCCAAGGCGGGAGAGCAGTACTTC. It translates to CASSLDRGGRAKAGEQYF.

The V call is TRBV9, the J call TRBJ2-1; no reliable D call. Per the germline V gene, CDR1 is SGDLS and CDR2 is YYNGEE. The CDR3 is made up of 14 amino acids. Trimming removed 4 bases at V and 3 bases at J, with 11 bases between. CDR3 region: CASSKITNYNEQFF. Here the CDR3 DNA reads TGTGCCAGCAGCAAAATCACTAACTACAATGAGCAGTTCTTC.